This TCR beta chain was recorded in a study of blood T cell repertoires in COVID-19. Trimming took 4 bases from V and 0 from J, leaving 15 bases between them. Germline values: CDR1 GTSNPN, CDR2 SVGIG (reference sequence). The CDR3 extends over 15 amino acids. Only in-frame clones appear in the TCRdb table, and some are missing; sequencing was by immunoSEQ multiplex PCR. The data contain tens of thousands of clones, around 79% of them singletons. The clonotype comes from a woman in her 70s with acute or convalescent COVID-19. The sample consisted of peripheral blood. This chain links TRBV30 with TRBJ1-1; no reliable D call. For the CDR3, the DNA is TGTGCCTGGAAAAGACGAGAGCGACTGAACACTGAAGCTTTCTTT. Translated: CAWKRRERLNTEAFF.